This TCR beta chain was found in a study of radiotherapy plus CTLA-4 blockade in lung cancer. Study overall: 15% to 20% of enrolled patients responded objectively, and about 30% had disease control.

Sequenced by immunoSEQ multiplex PCR; TCRdb stores in-frame clones only, minus some. The sample yields approximately 70,000 clones, 60% to 80% seen once. The V end lost 1 base, the J end lost 0 bases, and 7 bases lay between the germline ends. The CDR3 consists of 15 residues. Germline V CDR1 and CDR2: LNHNV, YYDKDF (reference sequence). Study-wide results and limits: In blood, TCR clones derived from the tumor expanded after radiotherapy plus ipilimumab.

This clone was picked up a small number of times. Its antigen is undetermined. The receptor was derived from a human donor with non-small cell lung cancer whose response to radiotherapy plus ipilimumab could not be evaluated. Some clones in this sample may be carry-over from other donors' samples. J is TRBJ1-3 and V is TRBV15; no definite D call. Sequences were derived from peripheral blood, sampled from a patient treated with radiotherapy plus ipilimumab. This CDR3 reads CATSRGSGSGNTIYF. The DNA for the CDR3 is TGTGCCACCAGCAGAGGCTCGGGCTCTGGAAACACCATATATTTT.